These 27 T cell receptor beta chains were all obtained from the same sample, sequenced in a study of blood T cell repertoires in COVID-19. Using immunoSEQ multiplex PCR, the repertoire was profiled, and TCRdb retains in-frame clones only, with some absent. The table records hundreds of thousands of clones, around 91% of them present only once. The source material was PBMCs or T cells enriched from blood (not recorded which). Receptors were obtained from a man aged 25 to 40 who had recovered from COVID-19.

The chain is built from TRBV4-2 and TRBJ1-5; 8 bases fit TRBD1. The germline gives CDR1 LGHNA, CDR2 YNFKEQ. Trimming at V came to 4 bases and at J to 5 bases, leaving 4 bases not matched to a gene. CDR3 length: 14 residues. CDR3 bases: TGTGCCAGCAGCCTTGGGACAGGCCATCAGCCCCAGCATTTT. It is translated as CASSLGTGHQPQHF.

The chain couples TRBV12-3 or TRBV12-4 to TRBJ1-2, with 7 bases lining up with TRBD1. Trimming removed 4 bases from V and 14 bases from J; junction bases left unmatched: 7. The CDR3 has 11 residues. CDR3 sequence (DNA): TGTGCCAGCAGTTACAGGGGATCGGGGACCTTC. This translates into CASSYRGSGTF.

A single count supports this clone. The chain has TRBV5-1 and TRBJ2-5; D is ambiguous. The germline V gene has CDR1 SGHRS and CDR2 YFSETQ. CDR3 length equals 14 residues. V lost 4 bases, J lost 7 bases, and 17 bases lay in between. CDR3 coding DNA: TGCGCCAGCAGCGTCCCTGGCGGAATAGGGACCCAGTACTTC. This gives the protein CASSVPGGIGTQYF.

V is TRBV9 and J is TRBJ2-1; TRBD2 matches at 7 bases. The CDR3 loop spans 16 amino acids. Unmatched junction bases numbered 15, after V lost 9 bases and J lost 3 bases. Germline V gene data show CDR1 as SGDLS and CDR2 as YYNGEE. For the CDR3, the DNA is TGTGCCACCGACTCCCACCCTAGCGGTATCTACAATGAGCAGTTCTTC. It translates to CATDSHPSGIYNEQFF.

The sample holds one count of this clone. The V call is TRBV12-3 or TRBV12-4, the J call TRBJ2-1; the match to TRBD2 covers 11 bases. V gave up 5 bases and J gave up 15 bases; unmatched junction bases: 9. The CDR3 contains 13 residues. CDR3 sequence: CASSPGLAGFRFF. The CDR3 coding sequence is TGTGCCAGCAGTCCAGGACTAGCGGGTTTTCGGTTCTTC.

The CDR3 region is CARGVAGGTDTQYF. The CDR3 DNA follows: TGTGCCCGGGGGGTAGCGGGAGGCACAGATACGCAGTATTTT. The chain joins TRBV30 to TRBJ2-3; TRBD2 agrees at 9 bases. Germline lookup yields CDR1 GTSNPN and CDR2 SVGIG (reference sequence). Trimming took 8 bases from V and 1 from J; bases not matched to a gene: 7. CDR3 length equals 14 residues.

This chain joins TRBV5-5 and TRBJ2-1; possible D gene TRBD1, 6 bases. Trimming took off 0 bases at V and 5 bases at J, with 9 bases between the two ends. This CDR3 has 14 residues. Germline V gives CDR1 SGHKS, CDR2 YYEKEE (reference sequence). The CDR3 DNA follows: TGTGCCAGCAGCTTGGCGGGACAAAACAATGAGCAGTTCTTC. This gives the protein CASSLAGQNNEQFF. Looking up the rest from reference TRBV5-5 and TRBJ2-1 gives the full variable domain: DAGVTQSPTHLIKTRGQQVTLRCSPISGHKSVSWYQQVLGQGPQFIFQYYEKEERGRGNFPDRFSARQFPNYSSELNVNALLLGDSALYLCASSLAGQNNEQFFGPGTRLTVL.

This rearrangement joins TRBV19 to TRBJ2-7; D might be TRBD1 (5 bases). The V gene's germline CDR1 is LNHDA and CDR2 SQIVND (reference sequence). Trimming removed 6 bases from V and 0 bases from J, with 9 bases in between. This CDR3 region has 13 residues. CDR3 region: CASRDILSYEQYF. The CDR3 DNA reads as TGTGCCAGTAGGGACATACTCTCCTACGAGCAGTACTTC.

The chain employs TRBV18 and TRBJ1-6, with TRBD1 identical over 7 bases. The CDR3 covers 15 residues. The germline CDR1 and CDR2 sequences are KGHSH and LQKENI. Germline trimming cut 3 bases from V and 10 bases from J; bases unmatched to any gene: 9. CDR3 sequence (DNA): TGTGCCAGCTCACCTCAGGGGGTCTCGGAGTCACCCCTCCACTTT. This encodes CASSPQGVSESPLHF.

This clone was seen only once. The rearrangement joins TRBV6-5 to TRBJ2-5, with 9 bases aligning to TRBD2. This CDR3 spans 14 amino acids. The V gene end was trimmed by 6 bases and the J gene end by 1 base; junction bases not matched to a gene: 3. Germline V CDR1 and CDR2: MNHEY, SVGAGI. CDR3 residues: CASRISGGQETQYF. CDR3 in DNA: TGTGCCAGCAGGATTAGCGGGGGCCAAGAGACCCAGTACTTC.

This chain links TRBV6-5 with TRBJ1-1; D remains unclear. This CDR3 spans 12 amino acids. Germline CDR1 MNHEY, CDR2 SVGAGI. V was shortened by 8 bases and J by 0 bases, with 7 bases between the two germline ends. CDR3 region: CASLSLNTEAFF. The CDR3, as DNA: TGTGCCAGCCTAAGTTTGAACACTGAAGCTTTCTTT.

The chain joins TRBV7-9 to TRBJ2-5; 12 nucleotides match TRBD2. The CDR3 runs 16 residues. The trim removed 4 bases at V and 1 base at J, leaving 4 bases unmatched. The germline CDR1 and CDR2 sequences are SEHNR and FQNEAQ (reference sequence). The CDR3 bases are TGTGCCAGCAGCTCGACTAGCGGGGGTCGCCAAGAGACCCAGTACTTC. It yields the protein CASSSTSGGRQETQYF.

This clone was seen just once. V is TRBV5-1 and J is TRBJ1-2; TRBD1 aligns across 7 bases. Germline CDR1 is SGHRS and CDR2 is YFSETQ. The CDR3 is 14 residues long. V gave up 4 bases and J gave up 6 bases; unmatched junction bases: 9. In DNA, the CDR3 is TGCGCCAGCAGCGTACAACAGGGGATAGATGGCTACACCTTC. Translation gives CASSVQQGIDGYTF.

The chain links TRBV12-5 to TRBJ2-5; the match to TRBD2 covers 9 bases. Germline V gene lookup returns CDR1 LGHNT and CDR2 FRNRAP. The length of the CDR3 is 15 residues. J was trimmed by 5 bases and V by 3 bases; bases with no gene match: 7. CDR3 protein: CASGFGTSLRETQYF. DNA for the CDR3: TGTGCTAGTGGTTTCGGGACTAGCTTGCGTGAGACCCAGTACTTC.

The chain links TRBV19 to TRBJ1-5; the match to TRBD1 covers 7 bases. From germline, CDR1 is LNHDA and CDR2 SQIVND (reference sequence). CDR3 length equals 15 residues. J lost 4 bases, V lost 3 bases, and 6 bases had no gene match. The CDR3 DNA reads as TGTGCCAGTAGTATGGGGACAGCGGATAATCAGCCCCAGCATTTT. This codes for CASSMGTADNQPQHF.

The table lists this clone with a count of one. Other DNA sequences of this sample code for an identical CDR3. The genes are TRBV9 and TRBJ2-7; 11 nucleotides agree with TRBD1. CDR1 SGDLS and CDR2 YYNGEE come from the germline V gene. CDR3 length equals 14 residues. The V gene end was trimmed by 0 bases and the J gene end by 7 bases; junction bases not matched to a gene: 3. The CDR3 DNA sequence: TGTGCCAGCAGCGTAGGGACAGGGGGCTCTGAGCAGTACTTC. Protein product: CASSVGTGGSEQYF.

The rearrangement joins TRBV30 to TRBJ2-1, with no clear D. The CDR3 spans 14 residues. V was clipped by 7 bases and J by 0 bases, with 13 bases between them. CDR1 GTSNPN and CDR2 SVGIG come from the germline V gene (reference sequence). This CDR3 is CASQAPNSYNEQFF. The CDR3 nucleotides read TGTGCCTCTCAGGCGCCAAACTCCTACAATGAGCAGTTCTTC.

V gene TRBV7-9 combines with J gene TRBJ1-1, with D possibly being TRBD1 (6 bases). Germline-derived CDR1 and CDR2 are SEHNR and FQNEAQ (reference sequence). This CDR3 is 12 amino acids long. Trimming took 8 bases from V and 4 from J, leaving 11 bases between them. The CDR3 DNA follows: TGTGCCAGCGGGTCACAGGGCACTGAAGCTTTCTTT. The encoded protein is CASGSQGTEAFF.

This clone has just one count. This rearrangement joins TRBV6-5 to TRBJ1-4; D remains ambiguous. The CDR3 loop spans 14 amino acids. V was cut by 5 bases and J by 4 bases, with 11 bases left in between. Germline CDR1 reads MNHEY; CDR2 reads SVGAGI. As DNA, the CDR3 is TGTGCCAGCAGTAAGGACGGGATTAATGAAAAACTGTTTTTT. It specifies CASSKDGINEKLFF.

The rearrangement uses TRBV4-1 and TRBJ2-7, with TRBD2 matching over 10 bases. CDR3 size: 15 residues. In germline, CDR1 is MGHRA, CDR2 YSYEKL. J gave up 0 bases and V 3 bases, and 2 bases lay outside the gene matches. The CDR3 bases are TGCGCCAGCAGCCAGGCTAGCGGGAGCTCCTACGAGCAGTACTTC. This sequence encodes CASSQASGSSYEQYF.

This chain joins TRBV7-2 and TRBJ1-1; unclear D gene. CDR1 and CDR2 (germline): SGHTA, FQGNSA. The germline V and J ends were trimmed by 3 bases and 3 bases, with 8 bases remaining between them. The CDR3 has 13 residues. The DNA for the CDR3 is TGTGCCAGCAGCTTTCTGTATTACACTGAAGCTTTCTTT. Amino acids: CASSFLYYTEAFF.

The chain links TRBV28 to TRBJ2-3; TRBD2 agrees at 7 bases. CDR1 MDHEN and CDR2 SYDVKM come from the germline V gene. V gave up 3 bases and J gave up 4 bases; unmatched junction bases: 7. This CDR3 comprises 15 residues. CDR3 DNA: TGTGCCAGCAGTTTGGGCGGGAGTGCGTCAGATACGCAGTATTTT. It encodes CASSLGGSASDTQYF.

The rearrangement joins TRBV27 to TRBJ1-4; TRBD1 is a possible D gene (6 bases). V was trimmed by 9 bases and J by 8 bases, leaving 16 bases between them. CDR1 is MNHEY and CDR2 is SMNVEV in the germline V gene (reference sequence). The CDR3 contains 13 residues. The CDR3 sequence: CASSPQGQEKLFF. CDR3 nucleotides: TGTGCCAGTAGCCCCCAGGGGCAGGAAAAACTGTTTTTT. The full variable domain, rest sourced from reference TRBV27 and TRBJ1-4, is EAQVTQNPRYLITVTGKKLTVTCSQNMNHEYMSWYRQDPGLGLRQIYYSMNVEVTDKGDVPEGYKVSRKEKRNFPLILESPSPNQTSLYFCASSPQGQEKLFFGSGTQLSVL.

The chain carries TRBV3-1 (or the pseudogene TRBV3-2) and TRBJ2-3; TRBD2 matches at 11 bases. This CDR3 contains 15 residues. Germline V CDR1 and CDR2: LGHDT, YNNKEL (reference sequence). With V trimmed by 6 bases and J by 2 bases, 4 bases remained unmatched. CDR3 region: CASRLAGAPTDTQYF. The CDR3 nucleotides read TGTGCCAGCAGACTAGCGGGAGCGCCCACAGATACGCAGTATTTT.

The chain couples TRBV24-1 to TRBJ2-5; 8 nucleotides agree with TRBD2. Germline CDR1 reads KGHDR; CDR2 reads SFDVKD. J was trimmed by 5 bases and V by 9 bases; bases with no gene match: 13. The CDR3 has 15 amino acids. CDR3 sequence: CATGGLGEGRETQYF. CDR3 coding DNA: TGTGCCACCGGGGGACTAGGGGAGGGCCGGGAGACCCAGTACTTC.

The rearrangement links TRBV27 to TRBJ2-7; 7 nucleotides match TRBD1. Germline CDR1 reads MNHEY; CDR2 reads SMNVEV (reference sequence). The ends lost 10 bases at V and 0 bases at J; junction bases unmatched: 30. The CDR3 spans 21 residues. The CDR3 region has the DNA TGTGCCACCTCACACCGCCGGAAGAGCCCGGTGGCCGGGACAGTCTCCTACGAGCAGTACTTC. Protein: CATSHRRKSPVAGTVSYEQYF.

This clone was detected a few times. The sample contains more than one DNA sequence encoding this CDR3. V gene TRBV6-5 combines with J gene TRBJ2-1; D not certain. The germline V gene encodes CDR1 MNHEY and CDR2 SVGAGI. Trimming took off 3 bases at V and 7 bases at J, with 4 bases between the two ends. This CDR3 has 11 amino acids. CDR3 region: CASSYRNEQFF. DNA of the CDR3: TGTGCCAGCAGTTATCGGAATGAGCAGTTCTTC.